This T cell receptor (beta chain) was sequenced during a study of control samples from healthy donors and cancer patients. V gave up 0 bases and J gave up 6 bases, with 1 base separating them. CDR1 is SGDLS, CDR2 YYNGEE, per germline. This CDR3 region has 12 residues. TCRdb's copy holds only in-frame clones and misses some; the assay was immunoSEQ multiplex PCR. The sample gives 150,000 to 200,000 clones, about nine tenths of which show up once; approximately 1.5% is in the top ten. The source is a woman aged 25 to 39 in good health. Sample: blood. The chain uses TRBV9 and TRBJ1-6; D unresolved. CDR3 in DNA: TGTGCCAGCAGCGTAGCTAATTCACCCCTCCACTTT. Translated, it gives CASSVANSPLHF.